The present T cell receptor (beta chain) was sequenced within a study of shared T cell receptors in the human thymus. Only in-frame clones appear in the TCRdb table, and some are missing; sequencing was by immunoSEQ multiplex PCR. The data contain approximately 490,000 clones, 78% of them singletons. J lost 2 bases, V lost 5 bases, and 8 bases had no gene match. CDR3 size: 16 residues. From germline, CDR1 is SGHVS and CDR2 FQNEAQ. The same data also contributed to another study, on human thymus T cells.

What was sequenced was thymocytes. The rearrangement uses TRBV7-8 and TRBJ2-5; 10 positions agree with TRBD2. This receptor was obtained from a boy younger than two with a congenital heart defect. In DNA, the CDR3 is TGTGCCAGCAGCCCGTGGACTAGCGGTGTTCAAGAGACCCAGTACTTC. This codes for CASSPWTSGVQETQYF.